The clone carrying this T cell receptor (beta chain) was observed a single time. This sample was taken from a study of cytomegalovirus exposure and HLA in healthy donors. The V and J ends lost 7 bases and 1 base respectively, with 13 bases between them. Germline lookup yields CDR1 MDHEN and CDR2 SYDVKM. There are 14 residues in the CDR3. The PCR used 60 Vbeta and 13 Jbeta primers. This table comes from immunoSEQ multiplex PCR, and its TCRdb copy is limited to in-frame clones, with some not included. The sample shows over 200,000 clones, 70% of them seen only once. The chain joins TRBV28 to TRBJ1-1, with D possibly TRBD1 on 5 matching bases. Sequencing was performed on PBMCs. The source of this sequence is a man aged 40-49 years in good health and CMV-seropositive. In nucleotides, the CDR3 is TGTGCCAGCATACGCCCAACAGGGAACACTGAAGCTTTCTTT. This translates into CASIRPTGNTEAFF.